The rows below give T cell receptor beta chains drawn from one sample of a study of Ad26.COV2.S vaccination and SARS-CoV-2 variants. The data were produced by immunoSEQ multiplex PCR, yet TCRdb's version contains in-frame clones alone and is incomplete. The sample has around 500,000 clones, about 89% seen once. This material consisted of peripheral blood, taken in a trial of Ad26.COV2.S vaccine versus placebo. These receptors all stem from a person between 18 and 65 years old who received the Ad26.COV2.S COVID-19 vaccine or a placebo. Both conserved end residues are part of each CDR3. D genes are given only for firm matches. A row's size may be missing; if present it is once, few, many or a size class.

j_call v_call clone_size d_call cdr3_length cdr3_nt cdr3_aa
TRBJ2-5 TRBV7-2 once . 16 TGTGCCAGCAGCTCCCTCGGTTTGAGGGGCCAAGAGACCCAGTACTTC CASSSLGLRGQETQYF
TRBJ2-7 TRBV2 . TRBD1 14 TGTGCCAGCAGACCCCCCGGGACAGGGTACGAGCAGTACTTC CASRPPGTGYEQYF
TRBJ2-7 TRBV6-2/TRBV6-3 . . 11 TGTGCCAGCAGCCACTCCTACGAGCAGTACTTC CASSHSYEQYF
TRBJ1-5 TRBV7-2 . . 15 TGTGCCAGCAGCCGCGACGGGACCGTTAATCAGCCCCAGCATTTT CASSRDGTVNQPQHF
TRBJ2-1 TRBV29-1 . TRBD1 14 TGCAGCGTTGTACCTCAGGACAGGGTCAATGAGCAGTTCTTC CSVVPQDRVNEQFF
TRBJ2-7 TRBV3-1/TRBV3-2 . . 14 TGTGCCAGCAGCCAACTGGGGAGCTCCTACGAGCAGTACTTC CASSQLGSSYEQYF
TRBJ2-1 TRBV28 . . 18 TGTGCCAGCAGTTCGAAGGCAACACTAGCCAACTCCTACAATGAGCAGTTCTTC CASSSKATLANSYNEQFF
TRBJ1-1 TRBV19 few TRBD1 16 TGTGCCACTCGCGCCCAACCGGGACAGGGGAACACTGAAGCTTTCTTT CATRAQPGQGNTEAFF
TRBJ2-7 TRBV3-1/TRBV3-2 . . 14 TGTGCCAGCAGCCACCTGGACAGAGGCTACGAGCAGTACTTC CASSHLDRGYEQYF
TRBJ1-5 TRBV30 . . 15 TGTGCCTGGAGTGAACAGGAGGGGGGAAATCAGCCCCAGCATTTT CAWSEQEGGNQPQHF
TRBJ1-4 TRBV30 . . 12 TGTGCCTGGGGACAGATATATGAAAAACTGTTTTTT CAWGQIYEKLFF
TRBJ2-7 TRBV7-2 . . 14 TGTGCCAGCAGCTTCCCACCTCAGCAGTACGGGCAGTACTTC CASSFPPQQYGQYF
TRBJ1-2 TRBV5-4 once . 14 TGTGCCAGCAGCTTGGAAGGGGGGGGCAGCGGCTACACCTTC CASSLEGGGSGYTF
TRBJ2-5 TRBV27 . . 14 TGTGCCAGCAGTCCTCCGGGGGTGCAAGAGACCCAGTACTTC CASSPPGVQETQYF
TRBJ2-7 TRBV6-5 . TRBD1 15 TGTGCCAGCAGCCCATCGACAGGGGGCTCCTACGAGCAGTACTTC CASSPSTGGSYEQYF
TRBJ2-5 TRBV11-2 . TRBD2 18 TGTGCCAGCAGCCGCGGGGGACTAGCGGGAGGCAAACAAGAGACCCAGTACTTC CASSRGGLAGGKQETQYF
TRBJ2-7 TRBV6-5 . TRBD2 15 TGTGCCAGCAGGTATAGCGGGAGGAACACCTACGAGCAGTACTTC CASRYSGRNTYEQYF
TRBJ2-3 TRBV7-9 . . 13 TGTGCCAGCAGCCGGACGTGGGGAGATACGCAGTATTTT CASSRTWGDTQYF
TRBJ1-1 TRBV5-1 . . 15 TGCGCCAGCAGGTCGGTGGTCTCAGGGAACACTGAAGCTTTCTTT CASRSVVSGNTEAFF
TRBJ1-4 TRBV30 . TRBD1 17 TGTGCCTGGAGGGCAGACAGGGGGGGCTTGCTAGATGAAAAACTGTTTTTT CAWRADRGGLLDEKLFF
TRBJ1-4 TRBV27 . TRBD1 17 TGTGCCAGCAGTTCAATCGTATCAGGGGGGATTACTGAAAAACTGTTTTTT CASSSIVSGGITEKLFF
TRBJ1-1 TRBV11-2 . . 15 TGTGCCAGCAGCTTAGCCCGGGCCCCGAACACTGAAGCTTTCTTT CASSLARAPNTEAFF
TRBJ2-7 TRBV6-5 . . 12 TGTGCCAGCAGTACGCAGGGTCGGGAGCAGTACTTC CASSTQGREQYF
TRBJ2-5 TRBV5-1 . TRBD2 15 TGCGCCAGCAGCTTGGCCGTGGCGGGAGCAGAGACCCAGTACTTC CASSLAVAGAETQYF
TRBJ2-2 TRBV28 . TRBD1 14 TGTGCCAGCAGGGAGACAGGGCCCACCGGGGAGCTGTTTTTT CASRETGPTGELFF
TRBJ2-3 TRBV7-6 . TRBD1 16 TGTGCCAGCAGCGTACGCCCGGGACAGAGCACAGATACGCAGTATTTT CASSVRPGQSTDTQYF
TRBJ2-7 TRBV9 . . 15 TGTGCCAGCAGCGTAGATGAGGGGGGAGCCTACGAGCAGTACTTC CASSVDEGGAYEQYF
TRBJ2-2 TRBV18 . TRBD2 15 TGTGCCAGCTCACCACCGAGCGGGGCCACCGGGGAGCTGTTTTTT CASSPPSGATGELFF
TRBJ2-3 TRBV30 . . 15 TGTGCCTGGAGTGCAGGTGGCCGTAGCACAGATACGCAGTATTTT CAWSAGGRSTDTQYF
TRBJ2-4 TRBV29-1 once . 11 TGCAGCGTTGACAGGGCGAACATTCAGTACTTC CSVDRANIQYF
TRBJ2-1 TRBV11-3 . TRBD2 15 TGTGCCAGCAGCTTAGTTGCGGGGGGGAGGTATGAGCAGTTCTTC CASSLVAGGRYEQFF
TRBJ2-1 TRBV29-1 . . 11 TGCAGCGTCCCTGGTCGGGCTGAGCAGTTCTTC CSVPGRAEQFF
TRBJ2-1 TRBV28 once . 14 TGTGCCAGCTCCCCGGGAACTTCCTACAATGAGCAGTTCTTC CASSPGTSYNEQFF
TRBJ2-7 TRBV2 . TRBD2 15 TGTGCCAGCAGTGCCACCCGCGGGGGAACCTACGAGCAGTACTTC CASSATRGGTYEQYF